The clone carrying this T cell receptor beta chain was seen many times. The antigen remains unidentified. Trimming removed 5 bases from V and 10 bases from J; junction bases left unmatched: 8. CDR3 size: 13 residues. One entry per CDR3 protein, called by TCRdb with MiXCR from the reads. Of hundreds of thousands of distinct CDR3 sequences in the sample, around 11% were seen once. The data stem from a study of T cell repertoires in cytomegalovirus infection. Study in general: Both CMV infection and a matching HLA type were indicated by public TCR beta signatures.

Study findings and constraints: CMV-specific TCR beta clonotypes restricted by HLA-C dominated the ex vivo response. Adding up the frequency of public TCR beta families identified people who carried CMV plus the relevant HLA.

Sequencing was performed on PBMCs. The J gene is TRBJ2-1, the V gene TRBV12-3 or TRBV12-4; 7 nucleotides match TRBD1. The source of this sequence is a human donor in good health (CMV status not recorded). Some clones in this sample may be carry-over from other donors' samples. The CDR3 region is CASSEQGQEEQFF. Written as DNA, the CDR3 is TGTGCCAGCAGTGAACAGGGGCAGGAGGAGCAGTTCTTC.